The clone carrying this TCR beta chain was counted a few times. Using immunoSEQ multiplex PCR, the repertoire was profiled, and TCRdb retains in-frame clones only, with some absent. The sample carries some 150,000 clones, 75% to 85% recorded once. This record belongs to a study of blood T cell repertoires in COVID-19. Study overall: Italy, Spain and the United States were the sources of the convalescent and acute COVID-19 samples. T cells, B-cell-depleted T cells, or PBMCs provided the cDNA or gDNA that served as material.

The clonotype was recovered from a man aged 55-75 years with acute or convalescent COVID-19. The source material was peripheral blood.

CDR3 nucleotide sequence: TGTGCCAGCTCCAGGGCTTACGAGCAGTACTTC. This translates into CASSRAYEQYF. The chain joins TRBV7-9 to TRBJ2-7; the D gene is possibly TRBD1 (5 bases). Germline V gives CDR1 SEHNR, CDR2 FQNEAQ (reference sequence). Deletions cut 8 bases from V and 4 bases from J, with 9 bases between. CDR3 length: 11 residues.